The 18 T cell receptor beta chains below were found in one sample sequenced in a study of CD8+ T cells in alopecia areata. Noted treatment: oral pan-JAK inhibitor, 5-10 mg twice daily. Sequencing used cDNA as its template, made by extracting RNA and reverse transcribing it. Data came from immunoSEQ multiplex PCR; TCRdb stores just in-frame clones and leaves some out. The profile covers 150,000 or so clones, with roughly nine tenths appearing a single time and around 14% taken by the ten largest. The source was CD8+ T cells sorted from blood, collected at week 4, from a patient treated with tofacitinib. The receptors shown here come from a human donor with alopecia areata.

The J gene is TRBJ2-1, the V gene TRBV10-2, with D maybe TRBD2 (5 bases). The V gene lost 2 bases and the J gene lost 1 base, with 6 bases spanning the gap. Germline CDR1 is WSHSY and CDR2 is SAAADI. This CDR3 is 14 amino acids long. CDR3 region: CASSESGSYNEQFF. CDR3 in DNA: TGCGCCAGCAGTGAGAGCGGATCCTACAATGAGCAGTTCTTC.

The V gene is TRBV27, the J gene TRBJ2-5; D might be TRBD2 (5 bases). Trimming cost V 7 bases and J 2 bases, with 14 bases left between them. This CDR3 spans 14 amino acids. Germline V CDR1 and CDR2: MNHEY, SMNVEV (reference sequence). CDR3 protein: CASTPADAQETQYF. The CDR3 coding sequence is TGTGCCAGCACCCCAGCGGACGCACAAGAGACCCAGTACTTC.

This chain links TRBV30 with TRBJ2-5, with TRBD1 matching over 7 bases. This CDR3 is built from 16 residues. The germline gives CDR1 GTSNPN, CDR2 SVGIG (reference sequence). The J segment lost 4 bases and the V segment lost 2 bases, leaving 13 bases of the junction unmatched. The chain's CDR3 is CAWSLADRSLGETQYF. CDR3 DNA: TGTGCCTGGAGTTTGGCGGACAGGAGTTTAGGAGAGACCCAGTACTTC.

This chain connects TRBV12-5 to TRBJ2-5; D is ambiguous. V lost 3 bases to trimming and J lost 1 base, with 15 bases between them. CDR3 length: 16 residues. Germline V lookup: CDR1 LGHNT, CDR2 FRNRAP. The CDR3 coding sequence is TGTGCTAGTGGTTTTGGTGGGAAGGGATTCCAAGAGACCCAGTACTTC. Its translation: CASGFGGKGFQETQYF. The whole variable domain, remainder taken from reference TRBV12-5 and TRBJ2-5, is DARVTQTPRHKVTEMGQEVTMRCQPILGHNTVFWYRQTMMQGLELLAYFRNRAPLDDSGMPKDRFSAEMPDATLATLKIQPSEPRDSAVYFCASGFGGKGFQETQYFGPGTRLLVL.

The chain couples TRBV6-5 to TRBJ2-5; D might be TRBD2 (7 bases). Germline V gene data show CDR1 as MNHEY and CDR2 as SVGAGI. V lost 0 bases to trimming and J lost 5 bases, with 13 bases between them. The length of the CDR3 is 15 residues. CDR3: CASSYSGGPEETQYF. The CDR3 bases are TGTGCCAGCAGTTACTCGGGGGGGCCGGAGGAGACCCAGTACTTC.

This clone was counted only a few times. The chain employs TRBV4-1 and TRBJ1-4; D remains unclear. Germline loops: CDR1 MGHRA, CDR2 YSYEKL. The CDR3 length is 14 residues. The V end was cut by 8 bases, the J end by 0 bases, with 10 bases between. The CDR3 spells CASRTGTTNEKLFF. The CDR3 DNA is TGCGCCAGCCGGACGGGAACAACTAATGAAAAACTGTTTTTT.

The chain is built from TRBV13 and TRBJ2-1; D remains unclear. The V gene's germline CDR1 is PRHDT and CDR2 FYEKMQ (reference sequence). This CDR3 contains 14 residues. V shed 4 bases and J shed 4 bases, with 11 bases lying between them. This chain's CDR3 is CASSSMTGYNEQFF. The CDR3 bases are TGTGCCAGCAGCTCAATGACTGGATACAATGAGCAGTTCTTC.

The rearrangement joins TRBV30 to TRBJ2-7; 15 nucleotides match TRBD2. V lost 3 bases and J lost 5; bases outside the gene matches: 14. Germline V gives CDR1 GTSNPN, CDR2 SVGIG (reference sequence). The CDR3 consists of 18 residues. The CDR3 is CAWSNGLAGGPYDDEQYF. The CDR3 coding sequence is TGTGCCTGGAGCAACGGACTAGCGGGAGGGCCCTACGACGACGAGCAGTACTTC. Variable domain in full (rest from reference TRBV30 and TRBJ2-7): SQTIHQWPATLVQPVGSPLSLECTVEGTSNPNLYWYRQAAGRGLQLLFYSVGIGQISSEVPQNLSASRPQDRQFILSSKKLLLSDSGFYLCAWSNGLAGGPYDDEQYFGPGTRLTVT.

The rearrangement links TRBV9 to TRBJ2-7, with 13 bases matching TRBD2. V lost 4 bases to trimming and J lost 3 bases; unmatched junction nucleotides: 4. CDR3 length equals 15 residues. Germline CDR1 reads SGDLS; CDR2 reads YYNGEE. CDR3 DNA sequence: TGTGCCAGCAGCCCCGGGACTAGCGGGGACTACGAGCAGTACTTC. Its translation: CASSPGTSGDYEQYF.

The chain carries TRBV4-1 and TRBJ1-1; maybe TRBD1 (5 bases). The CDR3 contains 14 residues. The V and J ends lost 1 base and 8 bases respectively, with 14 bases between them. Germline CDR1 reads MGHRA; CDR2 reads YSYEKL. The CDR3 here is CASSQVGGNIEAFF. CDR3 nucleotide sequence: TGCGCCAGCAGCCAAGTTGGGGGGAACATCGAAGCTTTCTTT.

The V call is TRBV29-1, the J call TRBJ2-7; TRBD2 is a possible D gene (5 bases). CDR1 and CDR2 (germline): SQVTM, ANQGSEA. CDR3 length: 13 residues. With 7 bases removed from V and 0 bases from J, the gap between germline ends came to 13 bases. As DNA, the CDR3 is TGCAGCGCCGAGCGGTTAAGCTCCTACGAGCAGTACTTC. Its translation: CSAERLSSYEQYF.

The genes are TRBV27 and TRBJ2-7, with TRBD2 as a possible D gene (6 bases). This CDR3 has 14 amino acids. CDR1 and CDR2 from the germline V gene are MNHEY and SMNVEV (reference sequence). Deletions cut 7 bases from V and 4 bases from J, with 17 bases between. The CDR3 nucleotides read TGTGCCAGCAATTCGCGCGGGGCCGCTTACGAGCAGTACTTC. Its translation: CASNSRGAAYEQYF.

The chain carries TRBV7-9 and TRBJ2-1; perhaps TRBD1 as D (6 bases). The CDR3 totals 15 residues. Germline-derived CDR1 and CDR2 are SEHNR and FQNEAQ (reference sequence). The V gene lost 2 bases and the J gene lost 5 bases, with 13 bases spanning the gap. The CDR3 region is CASSLMGARDNEQFF. In nucleotides, the CDR3 is TGTGCCAGCAGCTTAATGGGGGCTCGTGACAATGAGCAGTTCTTC. Filled out from reference TRBV7-9 and TRBJ2-1, the complete variable domain reads DTGVSQNPRHKITKRGQNVTFRCDPISEHNRLYWYRQTLGQGPEFLTYFQNEAQLEKSRLLSDRFSAERPKGSFSTLEIQRTEQGDSAMYLCASSLMGARDNEQFFGPGTRLTVL.

This clone was observed a handful of times. The gene calls are TRBV2 and TRBJ1-5; D is ambiguous. The V and J ends lost 2 bases and 4 bases respectively, with 12 bases between them. CDR1 is SNHLY and CDR2 is FYNNEI in the germline V gene. This CDR3 has 15 residues. The DNA for the CDR3 is TGTGCCAGCAGTGAAAGCCATGAAACAAATCAGCCCCAGCATTTT. Encoded protein: CASSESHETNQPQHF.

The chain couples TRBV9 to TRBJ2-3; D perhaps matches TRBD2 (6 bases). CDR1 is SGDLS, CDR2 YYNGEE, per germline. The CDR3 is 15 residues long. The germline V and J ends were trimmed by 0 bases and 3 bases, with 11 bases remaining between them. CDR3 amino acids: CASSVAGVWTDTQYF. The CDR3, as DNA: TGTGCCAGCAGCGTAGCGGGGGTCTGGACAGATACGCAGTATTTT.

The chain has TRBV5-5 and TRBJ1-1, with 7 positions matching TRBD1. The CDR3 covers 16 residues. Trimming at V came to 2 bases and at J to 1 base, leaving 8 bases not matched to a gene. Germline lookup yields CDR1 SGHKS and CDR2 YYEKEE (reference sequence). CDR3 amino acids: CASSLRGGAGNTEAFF. The CDR3 DNA reads TGTGCCAGCAGCTTAAGAGGGGGCGCTGGGAACACTGAAGCTTTCTTT.

V gene TRBV7-6 combines with J gene TRBJ2-3, with 7 bases lining up with TRBD2. Per germline, CDR1 SGHVS and CDR2 FNYEAQ. This CDR3 region has 15 residues. The V and J ends lost 5 bases and 3 bases, in that order; junction bases with no gene match: 8. CDR3 sequence: CASSPLGGMTDTQYF. The CDR3, as DNA: TGTGCCAGCAGCCCCTTGGGAGGGATGACAGATACGCAGTATTTT.

This clone appeared a single time. This chain joins TRBV6-5 and TRBJ2-3; tentative D call: TRBD2 (5 bases). CDR3 size: 14 residues. CDR1 is MNHEY, CDR2 SVGAGI, per germline. V was shortened by 7 bases and J by 0 bases, with 11 bases between the two germline ends. The CDR3 DNA sequence: TGTGCCAGCACCCCGCCGGGAAGCACAGATACGCAGTATTTT. Translation gives CASTPPGSTDTQYF.